This is a list of T cell receptor beta chains from one sample in a study of T cells after yellow fever vaccination. TCRdb re-analysed the 5' RACE reads in MiXCR, keeping a single row per CDR3 protein. The data show around 250,000 distinct CDR3 sequences, roughly 7.2% seen once. The sequenced sample was CD4+ T cells sorted from PBMCs, obtained 15 days after the yellow fever booster vaccination. Receptors were obtained from a man in his thirties or forties who received the YFV17D yellow fever vaccine. Both conserved end residues are part of each CDR3. D genes are given only for firm matches. Only some rows state a clone size, as once, few, many or a class for expanded clones.

v_call,clone_size,j_call,d_call,cdr3_nt,cdr3_aa
TRBV15,many,TRBJ1-1,TRBD1,TGTGCCACCAGCAGAGTGGGGGGACAGGGAGACGTGCGAGCTTTCTTT,CATSRVGGQGDVRAFF
TRBV20-1,few,TRBJ1-4,.,TGCAGTGTTTCGGGACCGAATGAAAAACTGTTTTTT,CSVSGPNEKLFF
TRBV4-1,many,TRBJ2-7,.,TGCGCCAGCAGCCAAGATCTCGGGAGCCTCAACGAGCAGTACTTC,CASSQDLGSLNEQYF
TRBV7-8,few,TRBJ1-1,.,TGTGCCAGCAGCTTCCCCGATGTAAGGGGGGACTTTAAGGGTTTT,CASSFPDVRGDFKGF
TRBV11-2,.,TRBJ2-5,TRBD1,TGTGCCAGCAGCTTGTGGGACAGGGGGTATCAAGAGACCCAGTACTTC,CASSLWDRGYQETQYF
TRBV7-9,.,TRBJ2-2,.,TGTGCCTCCCGAAAGGGCAGGCGTAAATCCGGGGAGCTGTTTTTT,CASRKGRRKSGELFF
TRBV6-5,few,TRBJ2-2,.,TGTGCCAGCAGTTACCGTGGGTCCATAGCGGCCCAGAACACCGGGGAGCTGTTTTTT,CASSYRGSIAAQNTGELFF
TRBV7-2,few,TRBJ2-3,TRBD2,TGTGCCAGCAGCTTAATGCTAGCGGGAGGGACAGATACGCAGTATTTT,CASSLMLAGGTDTQYF
TRBV5-1,many,TRBJ2-5,.,TGCGCCAGCAGCTTGGCTCTCGGGGGAACAGAGACCCAGTACTTC,CASSLALGGTETQYF
TRBV29-1,many,TRBJ2-3,TRBD1,TGCAGCGTTGAGGTCACAGGGGGCACAGATACGCAGTATTTT,CSVEVTGGTDTQYF
TRBV5-4,few,TRBJ2-3,TRBD1,TGTGCCAGCAGCAATAGACAGGGGGGCACAGATACGCAGTATTTT,CASSNRQGGTDTQYF
TRBV20-1,few,TRBJ2-7,TRBD2,TGCAGTGCTAGTCCCCTAGCGGGAATCGACGAGCAGTACTTC,CSASPLAGIDEQYF
TRBV3-1,.,TRBJ1-1,.,TGTGCCAGCAGCCCGTTTACCGGGCACACTGAAGCTTTCTTT,CASSPFTGHTEAFF
TRBV4-3,few,TRBJ2-3,.,TGCGCCAGCAGCCAAGAACGCGGGCTTCCGCCTCAGTATTTT,CASSQERGLPPQYF
TRBV9,.,TRBJ1-1,.,TGTGCCAGCAGCCACGGACAGTTGAACACTGAAGCTTTCTTT,CASSHGQLNTEAFF
TRBV7-2,.,TRBJ2-7,.,TGTGCCAGCAGCCAAGATTCCGGCGAGCAGTACTTC,CASSQDSGEQYF
TRBV4-3,many,TRBJ1-1,.,TGCGCCAGCAGCCGGAAAGGACATCCCGGGGGGACTGAAGCTTTCTTT,CASSRKGHPGGTEAFF
TRBV20-1,many,TRBJ2-7,.,TGCAGTGCTAGAGAAGGTAGCGGCTCCTACGAGCAGTACTTC,CSAREGSGSYEQYF
TRBV12-3/TRBV12-4,many,TRBJ2-7,.,TGTGCCAGCACCCAAGGGGCAGAATCCTACGAGCAGTACTTC,CASTQGAESYEQYF
TRBV6-5,few,TRBJ1-5,.,TGTGCCAGCAGTTACTCAGGCTCCATTCCCCAGCATTTT,CASSYSGSIPQHF
TRBV7-2,few,TRBJ2-3,.,TGTGCCAGCAGCTTAGATCCCACAGATACGCAGTATTTT,CASSLDPTDTQYF
TRBV5-1,.,TRBJ2-1,TRBD2,TGCGCCAGCAGCCAAACGGGACTAGCGGGAGTTGATGAGCAGTTCTTC,CASSQTGLAGVDEQFF
TRBV9,few,TRBJ2-2,.,TGTGCCAGCAGCGTAGTCCTGGACACCGGGGAGCTGTTTTTT,CASSVVLDTGELFF
TRBV20-1,.,TRBJ2-5,.,TGCAGTGCCCCCGACCGTCTAGAGACCGGAGAGACCCAGTACTTC,CSAPDRLETGETQYF
TRBV15,many,TRBJ2-5,TRBD1,TGTGCCACCAGCAGGACCCCCAGGGGGCGGTTGGAGACCCAGTACTTC,CATSRTPRGRLETQYF
TRBV11-2,few,TRBJ2-1,.,TGTGCCAGCAGCTTTTCCAACCTCGGTAGCTCCTACAATGAGCAGTTCTTC,CASSFSNLGSSYNEQFF
TRBV5-1,many,TRBJ1-6,TRBD1,TGCGCCAGCAGCTTGGGGACAGGGGAATCACCCCTCCACTTT,CASSLGTGESPLHF
TRBV20-1,few,TRBJ2-1,TRBD2,TGCAGTGCTAGAGGGCTTCTAGCGGGAGTCTACAATGAGCAGTTCTTC,CSARGLLAGVYNEQFF
TRBV18,few,TRBJ1-2,.,TGTGCCAGCTCACCACCGTTACAGGGAAGAGGCTACACCTTC,CASSPPLQGRGYTF
TRBV4-3,few,TRBJ2-7,TRBD1,TGCGCCAGCAGCCAGGAGGGGACAGGGGCGTGGATCGAGCAGTACTTC,CASSQEGTGAWIEQYF
TRBV23-1,many,TRBJ2-7,.,TGCGCCAGCAGTCACCATGGGGCCCCAGTCTCCTACGAGCAGTACTTC,CASSHHGAPVSYEQYF
TRBV12-3/TRBV12-4,many,TRBJ1-2,.,TGTGCCAGCAGTTTGTCCCCGGCGGGTGGCTACACCTTC,CASSLSPAGGYTF
TRBV7-6,many,TRBJ1-6,.,TGTGCCAGCAGCTACGAGACAGGCGATAATTCACCCCTCCACTTT,CASSYETGDNSPLHF
TRBV10-2,few,TRBJ2-7,TRBD1,TGCGCCATCAAGACGGGACAGGGCTTCAACGAGCAGTACTTC,CAIKTGQGFNEQYF
TRBV12-3/TRBV12-4,few,TRBJ2-1,.,TGTGCCAGCAGTCTGGGTTGGGGGACTTTGAGCAATGAGCAGTTCTTC,CASSLGWGTLSNEQFF
TRBV5-5,.,TRBJ2-7,.,TGTGCCAGCAGCAAAGACATCTTTATTAACGCCTACGAGCAGTACTTC,CASSKDIFINAYEQYF
TRBV5-1,.,TRBJ2-7,TRBD2,TGCGCCAGCAGTCCTCCGGGACTAGCGACACCCTACGAGCAGTACTTC,CASSPPGLATPYEQYF